This TCR beta chain appears in the sequencing data of a study of T cell responses to AZD1222 COVID-19 vaccine. Study-wide points: Dominant CD4 TCR responses targeted spike regions 160-218 and 743-854. White British ancestry dominated among donors, who included more females, and clonal diversity was possibly underestimated.

Germline V gives CDR1 SEHNR, CDR2 FQNEAQ (reference sequence). The V end lost 0 bases, the J end lost 1 base, and 6 bases lay between the germline ends. The CDR3 covers 14 residues. Of note for this clone: Antigen unknown.

Using immunoSEQ multiplex PCR, the repertoire was profiled, and TCRdb retains in-frame clones only, with some absent. The table has approximately 140,000 clones, 85% to 95% seen once. This rearrangement joins TRBV7-9 to TRBJ1-1, with D unclear. The sequences come from peripheral blood, collected on day 0 of AZD1222 vaccination. This receptor was obtained from an adult in good health. DNA for the CDR3: TGTGCCAGCAGCTTAGCATCGACGAACACTGAAGCTTTCTTT. Protein sequence: CASSLASTNTEAFF.